These 15 T cell receptor beta chains were all obtained from the same sample, sequenced in a study of spatial heterogeneity in lung cancer (dated by TCRdb to the late 2010s). The time point label of this sample denotes: sample taken at primary tumor resection. The method was 5' RACE. Sequencing took place on a NextSeq 500. TCRdb cleaned the public reads at Q25 with fastp, built clones with MiXCR and kept in-frame beta chains. Entries that share a CDR3 protein sequence are merged under the most common genes and DNA. This sample has around 89,000 distinct CDR3 sequences in its table, and about 12% of those were observed once. Roughly 41% of the sample comes from the top ten. The sequences come from PBMCs, collected at surgery. The receptors derive from a male donor with early-stage non-small cell lung cancer.

This clonotype was recorded a few times. The CDR3: CASSQGLASTDTQYF. In DNA, the CDR3 is TGCGCCAGCAGCCAGGGACTAGCGAGCACAGATACGCAGTATTTT. The chain links TRBV4-3 to TRBJ2-3, with TRBD2 matching over 10 bases. Germline V gene data show CDR1 as LGHNA and CDR2 as YSLEER. This CDR3 is 15 amino acids long. The ends lost 3 bases at V and 0 bases at J; junction bases unmatched: 0.

This clonotype turned up a few times. This chain joins TRBV4-3 and TRBJ1-2, with D unresolved. This CDR3 contains 13 residues. Germline values: CDR1 LGHNA, CDR2 YSLEER. The V end lost 0 bases, the J end lost 5 bases, and 7 bases lay between the germline ends. The CDR3 loop is CASSQDRQYGYTF. DNA for the CDR3: TGCGCCAGCAGCCAAGATCGGCAGTATGGCTACACCTTC.

The V call is TRBV30, the J call TRBJ1-3; D is uncertain. Per germline, CDR1 GTSNPN and CDR2 SVGIG (reference sequence). The CDR3 covers 16 residues. Trimming left V 2 bases short and J 0 bases short, with 14 bases between. CDR3 bases: TGTGCCTGGAGTCCTCCATGGGGTGACTCTGGAAACACCATATATTTT. Its translation: CAWSPPWGDSGNTIYF.

The chain links TRBV6-2 or TRBV6-3 to TRBJ2-7; TRBD2 agrees at 7 bases. This CDR3 is built from 14 residues. V was pared by 4 bases and J by 2 bases, with 5 bases of the junction left unmatched. The germline gives CDR1 MNHEY, CDR2 SVGEGT. The CDR3 loop is CASSFGTITYEQYF. DNA for the CDR3: TGTGCCAGCAGTTTCGGGACTATTACCTACGAGCAGTACTTC.

The chain is built from TRBV5-1 and TRBJ2-7; the match to TRBD2 covers 7 bases. Germline V CDR1 and CDR2: SGHRS, YFSETQ. CDR3 length equals 12 residues. V was clipped by 7 bases and J by 2 bases; unmatched bases: 3. CDR3: CASGGVPYEQYF. In nucleotides, the CDR3 is TGCGCCAGCGGGGGGGTTCCCTACGAGCAGTACTTC.

The chain joins TRBV7-9 to TRBJ2-1; perhaps TRBD1 as D (6 bases). Germline loops: CDR1 SEHNR, CDR2 FQNEAQ (reference sequence). Trimming took off 4 bases at V and 4 bases at J, with 11 bases between the two ends. The CDR3 is 14 residues long. The CDR3 bases are TGTGCCAGCAGCTACGTACAGGGATACAATGAGCAGTTCTTC. This sequence encodes CASSYVQGYNEQFF.

This clonotype was picked up a small number of times. This chain uses TRBV21-1 with TRBJ1-1. TRBV21-1 is a pseudogene segment. The CDR3 sequence is 11 residues long. CDR3 coding DNA: TGTGCCAGCAGCAAGGGAACTGAAGCTTTCTTT. Translation: CASSKGTEAFF.

CDR3 nucleotides: TGTGCCAGCAGTTTGAGGGGCGCGGACCATGGGAATGAGCAGTTCTTC. Amino acid sequence: CASSLRGADHGNEQFF. The rearrangement joins TRBV28 to TRBJ2-1; D possibly matches TRBD1 or TRBD2 (5 bases each). This CDR3 spans 16 amino acids. V shed 3 bases and J shed 7 bases, with 19 bases lying between them. Germline assignment: CDR1 MDHEN and CDR2 SYDVKM.

This chain links TRBV29-1 with TRBJ1-2; no definite D call. In germline, CDR1 is SQVTM, CDR2 ANQGSEA. The CDR3 loop spans 14 amino acids. Trimming shortened V by 3 bases and J by 3 bases, and 14 bases separated the two germline ends. CDR3 in amino acids: CSVEPSGGDYGYTF. The DNA of the CDR3 is TGCAGCGTTGAGCCCTCCGGAGGCGACTATGGCTACACCTTC. The full variable domain, completed using reference TRBV29-1 and TRBJ1-2, is SAVISQKPSRDICQRGTSLTIQCQVDSQVTMMFWYRQQPGQSLTLIATANQGSEATYESGFVIDKFPISRPNLTFSTLTVSNMSPEDSSIYLCSVEPSGGDYGYTFGSGTRLTVV.

V and J are TRBV10-3 and TRBJ2-1; TRBD2 matches 8 bases. This CDR3 region has 13 residues. Germline V gene sequence: CDR1 ENHRY, CDR2 SYGVKD. The V segment lost 11 bases and the J segment 6 bases; nucleotides outside the gene matches: 9. The CDR3 is CAGRGGPSNEQFF. The CDR3 nucleotides are TGTGCCGGCCGCGGGGGGCCCTCCAATGAGCAGTTCTTC.

The chain employs TRBV7-9 and TRBJ2-5, with 12 bases aligning to TRBD2. The length of the CDR3 is 16 residues. Germline trimming cut 5 bases from V and 4 bases from J; bases unmatched to any gene: 8. CDR1 is SEHNR and CDR2 is FQNEAQ in the germline V gene (reference sequence). The CDR3 is CASSPRASGGGETQYF. The CDR3 bases are TGTGCCAGCAGCCCCCGCGCTAGCGGGGGGGGAGAGACCCAGTACTTC.

The chain has TRBV18 and TRBJ2-7, with a tentative D call TRBD1 (6 bases). Looked up from germline, CDR1 is KGHSH and CDR2 is LQKENI. The CDR3 extends over 13 amino acids. The V gene lost 2 bases and the J gene lost 2 bases, with 7 bases spanning the gap. The CDR3 sequence is CASSPRTAYEQYF. The CDR3, as DNA: TGTGCCAGCTCACCAAGGACAGCCTACGAGCAGTACTTC.

This clonotype was picked up many times. Here the CDR3 reads CASSLDRPQGNSPLHF. The CDR3 DNA sequence: TGTGCCAGCAGTTTGGACAGGCCGCAAGGGAATTCACCCCTCCACTTT. This chain connects TRBV12-3 or TRBV12-4 to TRBJ1-6, with 7 bases lining up with TRBD1. Trimming at V came to 3 bases and at J to 7 bases, leaving 9 bases not matched to a gene. The CDR3 totals 16 residues.

This clonotype was found once. A read error may account for a junction end that differs from germline. The rearrangement links TRBV12-3 or TRBV12-4 to TRBJ2-3; D is unresolved. The CDR3 contains 14 residues. This CDR3 is CASRFRQSTDTQYF. The CDR3 nucleotides are TGTGCCAGCCGTTTTAGGCAGAGCACAGATACGCAGTATTTT.

This clonotype appeared a few times. J is TRBJ2-5 and V is TRBV14; D ambiguous. Trimming removed 2 bases at V and 4 bases at J, with 8 bases between. This CDR3 is built from 13 residues. Germline lookup yields CDR1 SGHDN and CDR2 FVKESK. CDR3 bases: TGTGCCAGCAGCCAAATCACCGGAGAGACCCAGTACTTC. It specifies CASSQITGETQYF. Supplemented by reference TRBV14 and TRBJ2-5, the full variable domain reads EAGVTQFPSHSVIEKGQTVTLRCDPISGHDNLYWYRRVMGKEIKFLLHFVKESKQDESGMPNNRFLAERTGGTYSTLKVQPAELEDSGVYFCASSQITGETQYFGPGTRLLVL.